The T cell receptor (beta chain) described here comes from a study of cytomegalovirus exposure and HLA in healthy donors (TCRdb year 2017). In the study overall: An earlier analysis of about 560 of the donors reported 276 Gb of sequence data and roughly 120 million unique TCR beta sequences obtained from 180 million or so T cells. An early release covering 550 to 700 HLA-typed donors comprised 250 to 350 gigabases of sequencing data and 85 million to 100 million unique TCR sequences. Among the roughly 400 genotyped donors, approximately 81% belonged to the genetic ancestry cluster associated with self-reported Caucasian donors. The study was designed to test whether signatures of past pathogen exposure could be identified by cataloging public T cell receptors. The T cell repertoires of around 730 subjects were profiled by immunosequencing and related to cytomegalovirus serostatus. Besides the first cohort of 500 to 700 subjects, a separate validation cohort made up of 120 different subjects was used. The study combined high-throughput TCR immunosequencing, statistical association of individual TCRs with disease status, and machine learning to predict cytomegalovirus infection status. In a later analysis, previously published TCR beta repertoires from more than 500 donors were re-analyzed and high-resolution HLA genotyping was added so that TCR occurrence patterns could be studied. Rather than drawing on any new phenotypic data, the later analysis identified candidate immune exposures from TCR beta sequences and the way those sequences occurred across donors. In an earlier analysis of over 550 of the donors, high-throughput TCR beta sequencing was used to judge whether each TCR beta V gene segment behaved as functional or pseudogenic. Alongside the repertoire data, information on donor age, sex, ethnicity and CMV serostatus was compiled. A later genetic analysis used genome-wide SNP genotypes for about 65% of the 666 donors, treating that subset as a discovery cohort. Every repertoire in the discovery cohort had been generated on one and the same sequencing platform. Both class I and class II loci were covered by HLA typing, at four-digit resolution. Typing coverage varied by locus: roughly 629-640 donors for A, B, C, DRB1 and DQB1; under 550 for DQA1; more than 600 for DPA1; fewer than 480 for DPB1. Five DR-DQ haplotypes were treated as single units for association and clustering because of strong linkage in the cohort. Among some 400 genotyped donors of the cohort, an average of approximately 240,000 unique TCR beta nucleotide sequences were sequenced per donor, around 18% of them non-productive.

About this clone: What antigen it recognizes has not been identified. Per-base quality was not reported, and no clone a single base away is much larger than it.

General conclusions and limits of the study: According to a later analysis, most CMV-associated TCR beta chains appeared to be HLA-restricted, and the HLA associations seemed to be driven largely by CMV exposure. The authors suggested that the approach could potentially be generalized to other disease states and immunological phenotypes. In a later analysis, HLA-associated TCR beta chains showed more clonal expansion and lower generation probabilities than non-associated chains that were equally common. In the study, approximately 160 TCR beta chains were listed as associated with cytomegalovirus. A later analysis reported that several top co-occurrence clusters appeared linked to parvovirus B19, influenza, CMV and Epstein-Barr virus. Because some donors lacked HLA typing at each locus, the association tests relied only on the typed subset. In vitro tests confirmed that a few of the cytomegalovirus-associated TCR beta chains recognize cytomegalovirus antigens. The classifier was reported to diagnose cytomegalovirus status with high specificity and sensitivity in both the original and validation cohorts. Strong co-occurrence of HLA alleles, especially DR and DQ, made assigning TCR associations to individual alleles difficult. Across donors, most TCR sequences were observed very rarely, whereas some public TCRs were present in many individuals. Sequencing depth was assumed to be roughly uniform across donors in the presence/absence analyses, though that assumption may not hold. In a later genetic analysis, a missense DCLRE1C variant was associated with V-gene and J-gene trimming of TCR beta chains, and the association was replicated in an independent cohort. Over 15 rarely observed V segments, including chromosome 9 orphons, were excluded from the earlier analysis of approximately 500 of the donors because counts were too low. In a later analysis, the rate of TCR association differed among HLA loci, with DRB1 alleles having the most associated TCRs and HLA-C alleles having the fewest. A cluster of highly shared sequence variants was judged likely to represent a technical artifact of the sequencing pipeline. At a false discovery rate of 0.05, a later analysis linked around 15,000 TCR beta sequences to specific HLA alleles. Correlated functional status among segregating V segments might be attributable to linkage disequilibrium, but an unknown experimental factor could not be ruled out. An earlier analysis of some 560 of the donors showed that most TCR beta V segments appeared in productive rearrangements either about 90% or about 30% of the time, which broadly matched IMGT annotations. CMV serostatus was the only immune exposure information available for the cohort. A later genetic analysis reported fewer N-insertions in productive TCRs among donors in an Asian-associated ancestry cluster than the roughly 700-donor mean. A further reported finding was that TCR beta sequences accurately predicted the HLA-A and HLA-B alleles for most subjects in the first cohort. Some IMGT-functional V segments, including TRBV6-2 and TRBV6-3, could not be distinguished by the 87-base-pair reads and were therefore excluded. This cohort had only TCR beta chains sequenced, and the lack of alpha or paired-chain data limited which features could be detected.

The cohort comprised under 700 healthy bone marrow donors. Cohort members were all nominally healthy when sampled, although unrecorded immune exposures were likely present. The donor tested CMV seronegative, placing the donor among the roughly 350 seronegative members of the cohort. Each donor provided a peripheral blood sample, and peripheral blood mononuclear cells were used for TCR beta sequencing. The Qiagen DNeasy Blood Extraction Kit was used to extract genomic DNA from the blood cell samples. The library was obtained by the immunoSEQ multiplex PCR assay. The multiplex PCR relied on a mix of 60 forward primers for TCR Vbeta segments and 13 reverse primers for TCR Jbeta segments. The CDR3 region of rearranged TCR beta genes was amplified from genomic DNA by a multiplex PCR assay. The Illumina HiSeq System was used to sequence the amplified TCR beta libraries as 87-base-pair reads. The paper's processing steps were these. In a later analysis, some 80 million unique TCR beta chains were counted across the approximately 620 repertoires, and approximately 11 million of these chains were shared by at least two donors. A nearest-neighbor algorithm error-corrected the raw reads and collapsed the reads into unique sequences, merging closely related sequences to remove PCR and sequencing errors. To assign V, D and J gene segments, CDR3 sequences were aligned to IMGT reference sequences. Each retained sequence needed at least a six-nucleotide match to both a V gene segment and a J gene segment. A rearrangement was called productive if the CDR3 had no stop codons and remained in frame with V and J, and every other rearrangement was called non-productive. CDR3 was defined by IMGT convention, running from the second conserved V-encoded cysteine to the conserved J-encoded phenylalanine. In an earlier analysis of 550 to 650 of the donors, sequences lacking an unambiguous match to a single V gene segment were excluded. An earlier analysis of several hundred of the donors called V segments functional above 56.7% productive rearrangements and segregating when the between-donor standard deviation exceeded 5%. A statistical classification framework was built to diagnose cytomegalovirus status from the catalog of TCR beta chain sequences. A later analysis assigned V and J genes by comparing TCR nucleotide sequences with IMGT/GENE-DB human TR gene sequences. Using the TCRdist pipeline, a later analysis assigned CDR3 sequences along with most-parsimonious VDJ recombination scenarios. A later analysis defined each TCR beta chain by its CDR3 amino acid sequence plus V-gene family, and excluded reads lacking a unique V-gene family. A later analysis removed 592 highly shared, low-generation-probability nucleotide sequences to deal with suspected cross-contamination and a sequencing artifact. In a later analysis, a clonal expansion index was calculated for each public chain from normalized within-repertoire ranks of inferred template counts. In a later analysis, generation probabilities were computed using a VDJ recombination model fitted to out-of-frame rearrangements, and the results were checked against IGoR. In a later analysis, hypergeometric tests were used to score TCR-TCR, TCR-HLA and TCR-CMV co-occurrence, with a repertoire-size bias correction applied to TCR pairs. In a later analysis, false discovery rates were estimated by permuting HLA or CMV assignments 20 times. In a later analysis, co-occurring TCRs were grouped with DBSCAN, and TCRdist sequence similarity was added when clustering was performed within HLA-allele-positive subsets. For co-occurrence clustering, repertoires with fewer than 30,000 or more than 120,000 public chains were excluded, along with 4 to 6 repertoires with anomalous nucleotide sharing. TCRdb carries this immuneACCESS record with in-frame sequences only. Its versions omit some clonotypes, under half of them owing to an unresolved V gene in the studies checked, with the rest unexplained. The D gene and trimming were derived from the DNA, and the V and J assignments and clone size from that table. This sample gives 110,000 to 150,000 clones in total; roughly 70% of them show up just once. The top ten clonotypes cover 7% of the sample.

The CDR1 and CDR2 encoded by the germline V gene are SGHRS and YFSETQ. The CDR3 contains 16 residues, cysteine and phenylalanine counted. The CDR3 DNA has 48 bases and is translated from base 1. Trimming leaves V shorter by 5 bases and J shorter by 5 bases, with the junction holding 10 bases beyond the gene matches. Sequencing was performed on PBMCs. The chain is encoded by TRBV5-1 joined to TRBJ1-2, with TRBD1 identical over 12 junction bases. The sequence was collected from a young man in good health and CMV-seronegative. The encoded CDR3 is CASRQPGQGAGYGYTF. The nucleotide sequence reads TGCGCCAGCAGACAGCCGGGACAGGGGGCAGGTTATGGCTACACCTTC.